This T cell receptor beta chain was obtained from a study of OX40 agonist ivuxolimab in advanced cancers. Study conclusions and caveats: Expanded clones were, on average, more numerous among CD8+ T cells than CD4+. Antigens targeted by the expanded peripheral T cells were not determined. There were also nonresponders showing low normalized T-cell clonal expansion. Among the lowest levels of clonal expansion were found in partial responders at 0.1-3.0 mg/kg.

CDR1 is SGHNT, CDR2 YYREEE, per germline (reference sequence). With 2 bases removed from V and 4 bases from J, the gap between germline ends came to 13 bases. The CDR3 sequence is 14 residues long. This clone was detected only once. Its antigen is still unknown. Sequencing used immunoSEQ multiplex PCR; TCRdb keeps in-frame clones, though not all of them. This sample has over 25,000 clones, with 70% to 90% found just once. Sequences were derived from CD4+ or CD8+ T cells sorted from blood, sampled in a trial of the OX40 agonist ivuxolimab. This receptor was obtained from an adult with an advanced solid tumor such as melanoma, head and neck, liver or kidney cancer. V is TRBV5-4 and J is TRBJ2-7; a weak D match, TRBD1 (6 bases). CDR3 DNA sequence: TGTGCCAGCAGCTTTCGACAGGAACGGTACGAGCAGTACTTC. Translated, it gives CASSFRQERYEQYF.